This TCR beta chain was sequenced during a study of shared clonotypes between healthy human individuals. Study-wide background: Sampling drew on donors who were a couple of women and three men aged 18 to 49.

CDR1 MNHEY and CDR2 SVGAGI come from the germline V gene. The CDR3 runs to 16 residues. The V gene end was trimmed by 0 bases and the J gene end by 4 bases; junction bases not matched to a gene: 8. The protocol was immunoSEQ multiplex PCR, while the TCRdb copy is restricted to in-frame clones and leaves out a portion. The table records about 560,000 clones, around 78% of them present only once. Adult donors, all healthy and HIV-negative, had no recent acute infections or vaccinations. Study-level points and caveats: The diversity represented, both genetic and in exposure history, was limited by few donors.

On this clone: Its antigen is not identified.

This TCR derives from a woman aged 40 to 49 in good health. Some clones in this sample may be carry-over from other donors' samples. Sequencing was done on a sample of PBMCs. The V gene is TRBV6-5, the J gene TRBJ2-7; 8 bases agree with TRBD1. The CDR3 DNA reads TGTGCCAGCAGTTACTCCGGTACAGGGGGAATTTACGAGCAGTACTTC. It translates to CASSYSGTGGIYEQYF.